The T cell receptor (beta chain) under discussion was sequenced for a study of blood T cell repertoires in COVID-19. Across the study: Acute and convalescent COVID-19 samples came from the United States, Italy and Spain. Sample material is recorded as cDNA or gDNA derived from T cells, B-cell-depleted T cells, or PBMCs.

J lost 7 bases, V lost 11 bases, and 5 bases had no gene match. This CDR3 is 11 amino acids long. Per germline, CDR1 LGHDT and CDR2 YNNKEL (reference sequence). Enrollment of patients from Seattle took place during active infection, with longitudinal follow-up. In the study's own analysis: Reference gene primers were amplified, and this amplification served to estimate nucleated cell counts. Clones were read by immunoSEQ multiplex PCR, and TCRdb kept only the in-frame ones, dropping some. V, J and clone size were drawn from that table, and D and trimming were deduced from the DNA. The table shows about 160,000 clones, with about 85% occurring only once.

The sample taken for sequencing was peripheral blood. The clonotype originates from a woman aged 50 to 60 with COVID-19, enrolled during active disease. The J gene is TRBJ2-1, the V gene TRBV3-1 (or the pseudogene TRBV3-2); 7 nucleotides align to TRBD2. CDR3 residues: CASGRGNEQFF. In DNA, the CDR3 is TGTGCCTCAGGGCGGGGGAATGAGCAGTTCTTC.